The rows below give T cell receptor beta chains drawn from one sample of a study of blood T cell repertoires in COVID-19. Measured with immunoSEQ multiplex PCR; TCRdb has only the in-frame clones, and not every one. The data contain 180,000 or so clones, approximately 85% of them singletons. The sample consisted of PBMCs or T cells enriched from blood (not recorded which). Source of these receptors: a man aged 35-49 years with acute COVID-19. CDR3s include the opening cysteine and the closing phenylalanine or tryptophan.

TRBV5-1	TRBJ2-2	CASSPRSENTGELFF
TRBV3-1/TRBV3-2	TRBJ1-3	CASSRESLRVNTIYF
TRBV11-2	TRBJ2-2	CASSPRSPGKNTGELFF
TRBV15	TRBJ1-2	CATSGGGNYGYTF
TRBV5-5	TRBJ1-2	CASSPQQGRYGYTF
TRBV2	TRBJ1-3	CASRTAAGNTIYF
TRBV19	TRBJ2-3	CASSTDSITDTQYF
TRBV4-1	TRBJ2-5	CASSHPGLAGVETQYF
TRBV11-3	TRBJ2-3	CASSSTTSVSTDTQYF
TRBV6-2/TRBV6-3	TRBJ2-3	CASSSPPRLAGITDTQYF
TRBV10-1	TRBJ1-1	CASGGTGRSTEAFF
TRBV27	TRBJ2-1	CASRGEAGSSAAQFF
TRBV13	TRBJ1-1	CASSLGTGGFGTEAFF
TRBV5-8	TRBJ2-1	CASSFYSYNEQFF
TRBV28	TRBJ2-7	CASSPSRGRTVPYEQYF
TRBV11-2	TRBJ2-7	CASSPPGLAGGYEQYF
TRBV9	TRBJ2-3	CASSPRGPGLGGADTQYF
TRBV19	TRBJ2-7	CASGDRGSDEQYF
TRBV11-1	TRBJ1-1	CASSLVENTEAFF
TRBV6-5	TRBJ1-4	CASSFRGRSEKLFF
TRBV6-5	TRBJ2-3	CASSLSRADTQYF
TRBV2	TRBJ1-1	CASSGTGRTEAFF
TRBV7-8	TRBJ2-7	CASSRTGGPSYEQYF
TRBV3-1/TRBV3-2	TRBJ1-2	CASRISDSGYTF
TRBV5-4	TRBJ1-2	CASSPGGFGPYGYTF
TRBV9	TRBJ1-2	CASSVSLSGILGYTF
TRBV19	TRBJ1-2	CAIQRTAETGEGGYTF
TRBV10-3	TRBJ2-5	CAISESTSPQETQYF
TRBV9	TRBJ2-1	CASSPSGFYNEQFF
TRBV28	TRBJ1-2	CATREGLGYTF
TRBV4-3	TRBJ2-1	CASSLMDRDVNEQFF
TRBV5-1	TRBJ2-7	CASSRTGRTDDEQYF
TRBV2	TRBJ2-6	CASSEQANVLTF
TRBV6-5	TRBJ2-1	CASNVLAGIEQFF
TRBV7-6	TRBJ2-2	CASQGYANTGELFF
TRBV2	TRBJ2-5	CASGASGVAQYF
TRBV11-2	TRBJ2-3	CASSLAGGTQYF
TRBV7-9	TRBJ1-1	CASSSDSTEAFF
TRBV9	TRBJ1-2	CASSVGQGARYGYTF
TRBV1	TRBJ2-2	CTSSQESGGLNTGELFF
TRBV27	TRBJ2-7	CASKQLGQGTYEQYF
TRBV27	TRBJ2-2	CASMAGSYTGELFF
TRBV2	TRBJ2-7	CARGLGGHEQYF
TRBV4-1	TRBJ2-3	CASSPLGRGDTQYF
TRBV15	TRBJ1-4	CATSRREEKLFF
TRBV24-1	TRBJ2-5	CATSDARASSGKQTQYF
TRBV5-1	TRBJ1-2	CASSLERSADGYTF
TRBV30	TRBJ2-1	CAWAVVGPNEQFF
TRBV4-2	TRBJ2-2	CASSHGLAATGELFF
TRBV9	TRBJ2-7	CASSVSGVPYEQYF